This paragraph covers one T cell receptor beta chain sequence. The antigen remains unidentified. Only Caucasian adults living in Nashville, Tennessee made up the donor group. This record comes from a study of shared clonotypes between healthy human individuals. Findings of the study overall: Despite large depth, rarefaction showed incomplete sorted-subset sequencing. Non-shared clonotypes showed lower generation probabilities than clonotypes common to all four donors.

At the deep level, the assay was run. Measured with immunoSEQ multiplex PCR; TCRdb has only the in-frame clones, and not every one. Of approximately 640,000 clones listed, 72% are singletons. Material for sequencing was memory CD4+ T cells sorted from blood. Subset of the sample: CD45RA-negative fraction. The source is a woman in her thirties in good health.

The CDR3 region is CASSWRRGKNQPQHF. The CDR3 nucleotides are TGTGCCAGCAGCTGGCGAAGGGGGAAAAATCAGCCCCAGCATTTT. V is TRBV7-2 and J is TRBJ1-5; maybe TRBD1 (6 bases). The V gene's germline CDR1 is SGHTA and CDR2 FQGNSA. CDR3 length: 15 amino acids. The V and J ends lost 4 bases and 4 bases respectively, with 14 bases between them.